This entry describes one T cell receptor beta chain. Antigen unknown. The CDR3 sequence is 13 residues long. V lost 6 bases and J lost 4, with 12 bases in between. Germline V gene data show CDR1 as LGHNA and CDR2 as YSLEER. The record originates from a study of glioma-infiltrating T cells after dendritic cell vaccination. Study results and caveats: Few patients contributed both blood and tumor specimens.

The method was immunoSEQ multiplex PCR; TCRdb's version includes in-frame clones alone and lacks a portion of them. The sample contains 65,000 to 80,000 clones, under 90% of which appear only once. No glioblastoma patient carried an isocitrate dehydrogenase mutation. This sequence was found in a human donor with glioblastoma. Specimen: blood, collected before dendritic cell vaccination. The rearrangement uses TRBV4-3 and TRBJ1-2; D is ambiguous. In DNA form, the CDR3 reads TGCGCCAGCAGACATGCGGATTCCTATGGCTACACCTTC. It yields the protein CASRHADSYGYTF.